These 25 T cell receptor beta chains were sequenced from one sample in a study of blood T cell repertoires in COVID-19. Produced via immunoSEQ multiplex PCR; TCRdb's table is partial and in-frame only. The sample contains 360,000 or so clones, approximately 84% of which appear only once. Sequences were obtained from PBMCs or T cells enriched from blood (not recorded which). The receptors originated from a woman in her twenties or thirties who had recovered from COVID-19.

This clone was counted a few times. This rearrangement joins TRBV5-1 to TRBJ2-1, with 13 bases matching TRBD2. Unmatched junction bases numbered 1, after V lost 4 bases and J lost 6 bases. The CDR3 sequence is 14 residues long. Germline V gene lookup returns CDR1 SGHRS and CDR2 YFSETQ. The DNA for the CDR3 is TGCGCCAGCAGCGGGACTAGCGGGATCAATGAGCAGTTCTTC. It specifies CASSGTSGINEQFF.

The gene calls are TRBV2 and TRBJ2-7; TRBD2 matches at 13 bases. The germline V gene encodes CDR1 SNHLY and CDR2 FYNNEI. The CDR3 consists of 14 residues. The ends lost 10 bases at V and 6 bases at J; junction bases unmatched: 9. The CDR3 region is CATDTGLAGFEQYF. The CDR3, as DNA: TGTGCCACCGACACGGGACTAGCGGGGTTCGAGCAGTACTTC.

CDR3: CASSPGTPIPTGELFF. DNA for the CDR3: TGCGCCAGCAGCCCCGGGACTCCAATACCCACGGGGGAGCTGTTTTTT. This chain links TRBV5-1 with TRBJ2-2; D perhaps matches TRBD2 (6 bases). This CDR3 is built from 16 residues. Trimming took off 4 bases at V and 8 bases at J, with 21 bases between the two ends. Germline assignment: CDR1 SGHRS and CDR2 YFSETQ.

A few counts support this clone. The chain uses TRBV7-8 and TRBJ1-5, with 9 bases matching TRBD1. Germline V CDR1 and CDR2: SGHVS, FQNEAQ. The V segment lost 5 bases and the J segment 2 bases; nucleotides outside the gene matches: 10. The CDR3 loop spans 17 amino acids. Written as DNA, the CDR3 is TGTGCCAGCAGCCCAGGGGGGACAGGGCATGGCAATCAGCCCCAGCATTTT. It codes for CASSPGGTGHGNQPQHF.

Details on this clone: The sample holds other DNA sequences that translate to the same CDR3. V and J are TRBV19 and TRBJ1-1; 10 bases match TRBD1. V gave up 5 bases and J gave up 4 bases; unmatched junction bases: 1. The CDR3 spans 13 residues. Germline V gives CDR1 LNHDA, CDR2 SQIVND (reference sequence). The CDR3 sequence: CASSGQGGTEAFF. CDR3 sequence (DNA): TGTGCCAGTAGTGGACAGGGGGGCACTGAAGCTTTCTTT. Full variable domain (remainder filled in from reference TRBV19 and TRBJ1-1): DGGITQSPKYLFRKEGQNVTLSCEQNLNHDAMYWYRQDPGQGLRLIYYSQIVNDFQKGDIAEGYSVSREKKESFPLTVTSAQKNPTAFYLCASSGQGGTEAFFGQGTRLTVV.

The rearrangement joins TRBV7-9 to TRBJ1-2, with 8 bases lining up with TRBD1. In germline, CDR1 is SEHNR, CDR2 FQNEAQ (reference sequence). Trimming cost V 2 bases and J 7 bases; bases outside gene matches: 3. The length of the CDR3 is 13 residues. The CDR3 DNA follows: TGTGCCAGCAGCTTATTAACAGGGGGTGGCTACACCTTC. Protein: CASSLLTGGGYTF.

The V and J genes are TRBV28 and TRBJ2-5; possible D gene TRBD2, 6 bases. The CDR3 sequence is 13 residues long. Trimming pared 7 bases from V and 3 bases from J, leaving 12 bases between. Germline V gene lookup returns CDR1 MDHEN and CDR2 SYDVKM. In DNA form, the CDR3 reads TGTGCCAGCACCGAAGGCGGGGAAGAGACCCAGTACTTC. Residues: CASTEGGEETQYF.

This clone was seen a handful of times. This chain uses TRBV2 with TRBJ2-3; TRBD1 matches 9 bases. V dropped 3 bases and J dropped 9; count of bases not matched to a gene: 7. The CDR3 is 14 residues long. In germline, CDR1 is SNHLY, CDR2 FYNNEI. For the CDR3, the DNA is TGTGCCAGCAGTGATAACAGGGGGCTAGGCACGCAGTATTTT. Amino acid sequence: CASSDNRGLGTQYF.

J is TRBJ2-2 and V is TRBV5-4, with D possibly TRBD2 on 6 matching bases. Looked up from germline, CDR1 is SGHNT and CDR2 is YYREEE (reference sequence). Trimming pared 4 bases from V and 6 bases from J, leaving 16 bases between. The CDR3 is made up of 15 amino acids. DNA of the CDR3: TGTGCCAGCAGCCCCGAGACGTGGAGGGCCGGGGAGCTGTTTTTT. This encodes CASSPETWRAGELFF.

The table lists this clone with a count of one. This chain connects TRBV6-5 to TRBJ1-1; 12 bases agree with TRBD1. Trimming removed 2 bases from V and 4 bases from J; junction bases left unmatched: 5. Germline V gene sequence: CDR1 MNHEY, CDR2 SVGAGI. This CDR3 spans 16 amino acids. The CDR3 DNA reads TGTGCCAGCAGTTACGGGACAGGGGGCTCGGGCACTGAAGCTTTCTTT. It specifies CASSYGTGGSGTEAFF.

The chain uses TRBV6-6 and TRBJ1-2, with 8 bases fitting TRBD1. Germline-derived CDR1 and CDR2 are MNHNY and SVGAGI (reference sequence). This CDR3 is 15 amino acids long. V shed 0 bases and J 8 bases; nucleotides not matched to a gene: 8. The CDR3 sequence is CASSYSQGAVGGYTF. CDR3 DNA sequence: TGTGCCAGCAGTTACTCGCAGGGGGCGGTCGGCGGCTACACCTTC.

The genes are TRBV2 and TRBJ2-7, with D perhaps TRBD2 (5 bases). Germline loops: CDR1 SNHLY, CDR2 FYNNEI. V was cut by 5 bases and J by 6 bases, with 17 bases left in between. The CDR3 consists of 14 residues. CDR3 DNA: TGTGCCAGCAGTTCAGCGGAGTCACGTCCCGAGCAGTACTTC. It translates to CASSSAESRPEQYF.

The rearrangement uses TRBV5-4 and TRBJ1-1, with 7 nucleotides matching TRBD1. Germline-derived CDR1 and CDR2 are SGHNT and YYREEE (reference sequence). The ends lost 4 bases at V and 3 bases at J; junction bases unmatched: 3. The CDR3 sequence is 13 residues long. The CDR3: CASSMGQYTEAFF. The CDR3 coding sequence is TGTGCCAGCAGCATGGGACAGTACACTGAAGCTTTCTTT.

This clone came up a few times. This chain joins TRBV28 and TRBJ1-5; D may be TRBD1 (5 bases). The CDR3 runs 13 residues. Germline CDR1 reads MDHEN; CDR2 reads SYDVKM. The V end lost 11 bases, the J end lost 5 bases, and 16 bases lay between the germline ends. The CDR3 spells CAGNTGVDQPQHF. In DNA form, the CDR3 reads TGTGCCGGAAACACAGGTGTTGATCAGCCCCAGCATTTT.

This chain links TRBV5-8 with TRBJ2-7; D might be TRBD2 (6 bases). The CDR3 sequence is 17 residues long. V lost 7 bases and J lost 0, with 23 bases in between. Germline V gives CDR1 SGHTS, CDR2 YDEGEE. As DNA, the CDR3 is TGTGCCAGCGGACCCCCAGTCGGGAGCGCAAGCTCCTACGAGCAGTACTTC. Protein: CASGPPVGSASSYEQYF.

The chain joins TRBV18 to TRBJ1-2; perhaps TRBD1 as D (5 bases). The CDR3 runs 17 residues. Germline CDR1 reads KGHSH; CDR2 reads LQKENI. The V and J ends lost 4 bases and 0 bases respectively, with 18 bases between them. The CDR3 DNA sequence: TGTGCCAGCTCACTAGCCGGCCAGGGATCTACTAACTATGGCTACACCTTC. Protein sequence: CASSLAGQGSTNYGYTF.

The chain links TRBV6-1 to TRBJ2-7, with 10 bases lining up with TRBD1. V shed 1 base, J shed 12 bases, and the junction held 21 bases outside the gene matches. Looked up from germline, CDR1 is MNHNS and CDR2 is SASEGT. The CDR3 runs 18 residues. The CDR3 coding sequence is TGTGCCAGCAGTGAAGGAAGTATCTGGACAGGGGGTTTTAGAGAGGGGTACTTC. It yields the protein CASSEGSIWTGGFREGYF.

This sequence joins TRBV11-2 and TRBJ2-7, with D possibly being TRBD2 (5 bases). V lost 6 bases, J lost 0 bases, and 12 bases lay in between. The CDR3 is 14 residues long. The germline V gene encodes CDR1 SGHAT and CDR2 FQNNGV. The CDR3 nucleotides read TGTGCCAGCAGTTGGACTGTGAGCTCCTACGAGCAGTACTTC. It encodes CASSWTVSSYEQYF.

The chain joins TRBV18 to TRBJ2-5; 9 nucleotides line up with TRBD1. Germline values: CDR1 KGHSH, CDR2 LQKENI. V lost 5 bases to trimming and J lost 4 bases; unmatched junction nucleotides: 5. This CDR3 has 14 amino acids. CDR3 residues: CASSTAQGAETQYF. In DNA, the CDR3 is TGTGCCAGCTCAACCGCACAGGGGGCAGAGACCCAGTACTTC.

The J gene is TRBJ1-2, the V gene TRBV7-9, with D possibly being TRBD1 (6 bases). Per the germline V gene, CDR1 is SEHNR and CDR2 is FQNEAQ (reference sequence). V lost 7 bases to trimming and J lost 2 bases, with 11 bases between them. The CDR3 is made up of 13 amino acids. This CDR3 is CASTWGTNYGYTF. CDR3 sequence (DNA): TGTGCCAGCACCTGGGGGACAAACTATGGCTACACCTTC.

CDR3 coding DNA: TGTGCCAGCAGCGAGACAGGGGGCAATCAGCCCCAGCATTTT. Amino acid sequence: CASSETGGNQPQHF. This chain uses TRBV3-1 (or the pseudogene TRBV3-2) with TRBJ1-5; 8 nucleotides align to TRBD1. Germline V lookup: CDR1 LGHDT, CDR2 YNNKEL (reference sequence). V lost 5 bases, J lost 2 bases, and 2 bases stayed unmatched. CDR3 length equals 14 residues.

CDR3 in amino acids: CASSAQGAFTEAFF. As DNA, the CDR3 is TGTGCCAGCAGCGCACAGGGGGCCTTCACTGAAGCTTTCTTT. V gene TRBV11-2 combines with J gene TRBJ1-1; 9 positions agree with TRBD1. Trimming at V came to 5 bases and at J to 4 bases, leaving 5 bases not matched to a gene. The CDR3 sequence is 14 residues long. Germline CDR1 SGHAT, CDR2 FQNNGV.

The genes are TRBV19 and TRBJ1-2; D uncertain. This CDR3 contains 13 residues. Germline assignment: CDR1 LNHDA and CDR2 SQIVND (reference sequence). Trimming took 6 bases from V and 0 from J, leaving 8 bases between them. The CDR3 here is CASSPAANYGYTF. The CDR3 DNA reads as TGTGCCAGTAGCCCCGCAGCTAACTATGGCTACACCTTC.

This chain connects TRBV24-1 to TRBJ2-1; tentative D call: TRBD1 (5 bases). This CDR3 region has 15 residues. V lost 9 bases to trimming and J lost 5 bases, with 19 bases between them. Germline lookup yields CDR1 KGHDR and CDR2 SFDVKD. The CDR3 here is CATEDVAGLHNEQFF. CDR3 coding DNA: TGTGCCACCGAGGACGTGGCAGGGTTGCACAATGAGCAGTTCTTC.

This clone was counted between two and nine times. V usage is TRBV10-3 and J usage is TRBJ1-1; D is perhaps TRBD1 (6 bases). Deletions cut 2 bases from V and 11 bases from J, with 18 bases between. This CDR3 is 14 amino acids long. CDR1 ENHRY and CDR2 SYGVKD come from the germline V gene. The CDR3 protein is CAISETNLQGYAFF. In DNA form, the CDR3 reads TGTGCCATCAGTGAGACCAATCTACAGGGATACGCTTTCTTT.